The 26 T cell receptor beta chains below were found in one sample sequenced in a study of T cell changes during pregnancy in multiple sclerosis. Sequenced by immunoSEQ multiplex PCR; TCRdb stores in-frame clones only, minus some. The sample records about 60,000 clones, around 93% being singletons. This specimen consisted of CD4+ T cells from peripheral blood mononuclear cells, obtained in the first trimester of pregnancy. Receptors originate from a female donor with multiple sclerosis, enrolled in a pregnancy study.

CDR3 DNA sequence: TGCGCCAGCAGCCAAGATCCAGGACTAGCGGGGGGGAATCAAGAGACCCAGTACTTC. It specifies CASSQDPGLAGGNQETQYF. This chain uses TRBV4-1 with TRBJ2-5; 15 nucleotides line up with TRBD2. CDR1 and CDR2 from the germline V gene are MGHRA and YSYEKL. The CDR3 spans 19 residues. Trimming removed 0 bases from V and 2 bases from J; junction bases left unmatched: 7.

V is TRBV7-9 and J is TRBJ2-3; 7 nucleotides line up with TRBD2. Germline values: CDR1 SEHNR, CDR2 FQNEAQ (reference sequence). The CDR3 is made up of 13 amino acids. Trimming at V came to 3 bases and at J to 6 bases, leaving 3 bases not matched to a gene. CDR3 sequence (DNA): TGTGCCAGCAGCTTCGGGGGGATGGATACGCAGTATTTT. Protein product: CASSFGGMDTQYF. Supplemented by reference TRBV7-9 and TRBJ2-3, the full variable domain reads DTGVSQNPRHKITKRGQNVTFRCDPISEHNRLYWYRQTLGQGPEFLTYFQNEAQLEKSRLLSDRFSAERPKGSFSTLEIQRTEQGDSAMYLCASSFGGMDTQYFGPGTRLTVL.

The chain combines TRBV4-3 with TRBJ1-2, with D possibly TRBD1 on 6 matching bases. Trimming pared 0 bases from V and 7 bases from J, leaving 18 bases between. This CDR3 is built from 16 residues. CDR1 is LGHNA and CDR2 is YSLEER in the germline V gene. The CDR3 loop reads CASSQEPRQVVSGYTF. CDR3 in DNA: TGCGCCAGCAGCCAAGAACCCCGACAGGTTGTTAGTGGCTACACCTTC.

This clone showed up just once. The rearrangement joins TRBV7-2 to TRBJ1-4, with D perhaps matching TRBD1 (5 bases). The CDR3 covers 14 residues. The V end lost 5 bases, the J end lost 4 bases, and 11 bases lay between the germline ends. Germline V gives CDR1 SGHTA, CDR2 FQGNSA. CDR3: CASSRDRRNEKLFF. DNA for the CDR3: TGTGCCAGCAGCAGAGACAGACGTAATGAAAAACTGTTTTTT.

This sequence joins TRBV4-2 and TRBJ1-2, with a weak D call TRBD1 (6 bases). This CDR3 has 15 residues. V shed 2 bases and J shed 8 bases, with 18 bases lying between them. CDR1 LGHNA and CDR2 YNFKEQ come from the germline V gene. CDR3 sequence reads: CASSQTGSGSSGYTF. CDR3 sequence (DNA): TGTGCCAGCAGCCAAACAGGGTCGGGTAGCTCGGGCTACACCTTC.

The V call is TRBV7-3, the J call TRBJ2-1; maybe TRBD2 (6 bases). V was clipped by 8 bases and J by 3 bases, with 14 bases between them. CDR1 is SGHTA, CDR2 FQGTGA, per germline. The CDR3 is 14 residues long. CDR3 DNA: TGTGCCAGCGAACTAGCAAGGGACTACAATGAGCAGTTCTTC. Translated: CASELARDYNEQFF.

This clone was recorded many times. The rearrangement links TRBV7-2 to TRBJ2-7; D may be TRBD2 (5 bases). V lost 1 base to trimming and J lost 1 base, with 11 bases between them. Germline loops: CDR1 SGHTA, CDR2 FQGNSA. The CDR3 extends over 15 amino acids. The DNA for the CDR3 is TGTGCCAGCAGCTTAGGGTCCGGCGGGTCCTACGAGCAGTACTTC. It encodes CASSLGSGGSYEQYF.

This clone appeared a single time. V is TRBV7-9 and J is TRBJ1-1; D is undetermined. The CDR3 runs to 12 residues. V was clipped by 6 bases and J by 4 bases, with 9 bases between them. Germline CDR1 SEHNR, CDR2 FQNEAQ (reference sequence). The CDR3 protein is CASRSTSTEAFF. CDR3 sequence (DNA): TGTGCCAGCAGGTCCACTAGCACTGAAGCTTTCTTT.

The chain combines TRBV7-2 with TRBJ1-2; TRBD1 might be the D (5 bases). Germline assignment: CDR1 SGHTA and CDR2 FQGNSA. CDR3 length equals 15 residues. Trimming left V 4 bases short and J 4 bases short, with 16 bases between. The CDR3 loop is CASSSSNQGGYGYTF. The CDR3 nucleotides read TGTGCCAGCAGCTCTTCGAACCAGGGTGGCTATGGCTACACCTTC.

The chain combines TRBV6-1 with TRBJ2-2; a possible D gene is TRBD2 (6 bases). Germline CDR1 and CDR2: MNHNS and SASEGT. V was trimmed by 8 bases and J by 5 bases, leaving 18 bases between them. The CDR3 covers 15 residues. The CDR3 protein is CASLPPGLRTGELFF. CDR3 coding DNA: TGTGCCAGCCTGCCCCCGGGACTTAGGACCGGGGAGCTGTTTTTT.

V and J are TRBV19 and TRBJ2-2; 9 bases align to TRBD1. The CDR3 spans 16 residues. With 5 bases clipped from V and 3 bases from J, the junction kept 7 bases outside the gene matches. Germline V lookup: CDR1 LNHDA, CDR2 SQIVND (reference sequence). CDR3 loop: CASSFGNRGHTGELFF. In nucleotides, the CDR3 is TGTGCCAGTAGTTTCGGGAACAGGGGGCACACCGGGGAGCTGTTTTTT.

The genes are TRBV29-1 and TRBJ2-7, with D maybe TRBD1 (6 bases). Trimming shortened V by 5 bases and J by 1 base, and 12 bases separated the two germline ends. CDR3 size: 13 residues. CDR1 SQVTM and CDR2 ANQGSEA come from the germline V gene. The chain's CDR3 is CSVRGTPSYEQYF. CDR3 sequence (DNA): TGCAGCGTTAGGGGGACACCGTCCTACGAGCAGTACTTC.

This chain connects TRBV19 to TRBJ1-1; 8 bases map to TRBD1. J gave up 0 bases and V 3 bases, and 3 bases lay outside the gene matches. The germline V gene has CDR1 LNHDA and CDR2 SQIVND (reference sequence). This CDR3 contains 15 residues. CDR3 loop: CASSIGDRMNTEAFF. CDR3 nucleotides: TGTGCCAGTAGTATCGGGGACAGGATGAACACTGAAGCTTTCTTT.

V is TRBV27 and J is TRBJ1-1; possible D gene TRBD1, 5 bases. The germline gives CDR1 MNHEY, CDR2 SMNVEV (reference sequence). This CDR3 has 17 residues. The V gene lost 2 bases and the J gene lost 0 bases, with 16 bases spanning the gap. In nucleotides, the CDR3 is TGTGCCAGCAGTTTAACGAAGACAGCCTACATGAACACTGAAGCTTTCTTT. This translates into CASSLTKTAYMNTEAFF.

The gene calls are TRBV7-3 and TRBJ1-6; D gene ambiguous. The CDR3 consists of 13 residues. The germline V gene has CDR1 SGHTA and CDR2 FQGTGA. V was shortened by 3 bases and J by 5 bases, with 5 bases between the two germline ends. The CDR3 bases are TGTGCCAGCAGCTTCGGAGATAATTCACCCCTCCACTTT. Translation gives CASSFGDNSPLHF. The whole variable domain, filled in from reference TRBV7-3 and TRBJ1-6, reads GAGVSQTPSNKVTEKGKYVELRCDPISGHTALYWYRQSLGQGPEFLIYFQGTGAADDSGLPNDRFFAVRPEGSVSTLKIQRTERGDSAVYLCASSFGDNSPLHFGNGTRLTVT.

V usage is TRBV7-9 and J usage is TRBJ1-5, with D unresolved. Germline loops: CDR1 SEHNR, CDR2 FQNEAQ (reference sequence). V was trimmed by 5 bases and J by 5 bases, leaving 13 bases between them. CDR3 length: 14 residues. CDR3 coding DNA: TGTGCCAGCAGCCGTTTAGGAGGCGATCAGCCCCAGCATTTT. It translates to CASSRLGGDQPQHF.

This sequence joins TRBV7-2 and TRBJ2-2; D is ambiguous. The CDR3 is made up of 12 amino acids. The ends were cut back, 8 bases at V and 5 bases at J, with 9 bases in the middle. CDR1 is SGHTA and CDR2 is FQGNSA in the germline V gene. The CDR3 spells CASLRGTGELFF. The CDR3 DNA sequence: TGTGCCAGCCTTAGAGGTACCGGGGAGCTGTTTTTT.

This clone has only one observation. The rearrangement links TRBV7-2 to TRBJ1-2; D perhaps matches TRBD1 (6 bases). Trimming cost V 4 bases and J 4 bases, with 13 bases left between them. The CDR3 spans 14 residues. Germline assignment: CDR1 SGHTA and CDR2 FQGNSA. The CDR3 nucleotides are TGTGCCAGCAGCTCCAGGGGTTATGGCTATGGCTACACCTTC. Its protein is CASSSRGYGYGYTF.

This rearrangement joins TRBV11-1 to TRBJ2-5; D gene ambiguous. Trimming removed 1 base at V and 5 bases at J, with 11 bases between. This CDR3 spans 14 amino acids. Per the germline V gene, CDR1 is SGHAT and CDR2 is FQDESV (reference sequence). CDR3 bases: TGTGCCAGCAGCTTAGGCCAGCAGCGCGAGACCCAGTACTTC. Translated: CASSLGQQRETQYF.

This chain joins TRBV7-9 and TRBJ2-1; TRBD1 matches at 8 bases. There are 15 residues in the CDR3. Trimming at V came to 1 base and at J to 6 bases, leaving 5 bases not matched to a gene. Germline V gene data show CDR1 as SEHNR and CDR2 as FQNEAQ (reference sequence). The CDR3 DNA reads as TGTGCCAGCAGCTTAGGAGGGACAGGAACCAATGAGCAGTTCTTC. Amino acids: CASSLGGTGTNEQFF.

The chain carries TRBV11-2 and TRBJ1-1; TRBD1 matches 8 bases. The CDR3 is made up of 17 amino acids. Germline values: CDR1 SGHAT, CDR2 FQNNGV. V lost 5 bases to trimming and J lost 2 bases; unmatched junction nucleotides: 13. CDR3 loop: CASSRGQGNFLNTEAFF. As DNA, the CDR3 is TGTGCCAGCAGCCGCGGACAGGGAAACTTCCTAAACACTGAAGCTTTCTTT.

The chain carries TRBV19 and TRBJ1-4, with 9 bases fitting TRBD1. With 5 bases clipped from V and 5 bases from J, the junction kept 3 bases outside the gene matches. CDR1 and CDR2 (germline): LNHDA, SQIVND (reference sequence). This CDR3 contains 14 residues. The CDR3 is CASSSGTGNEKLFF. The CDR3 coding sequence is TGTGCCAGTAGTTCCGGGACAGGGAATGAAAAACTGTTTTTT.

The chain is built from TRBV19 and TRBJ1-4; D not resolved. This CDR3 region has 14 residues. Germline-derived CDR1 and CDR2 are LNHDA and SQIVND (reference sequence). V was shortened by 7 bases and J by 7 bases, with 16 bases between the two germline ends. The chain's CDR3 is CASTAATPVEKLFF. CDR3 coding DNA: TGTGCCAGTACCGCGGCTACCCCGGTTGAAAAACTGTTTTTT.

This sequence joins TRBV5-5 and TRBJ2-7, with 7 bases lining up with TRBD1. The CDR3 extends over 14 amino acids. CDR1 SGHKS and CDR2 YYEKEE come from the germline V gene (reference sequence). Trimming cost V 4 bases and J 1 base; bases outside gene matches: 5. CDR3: CASSRTGASYEQYF. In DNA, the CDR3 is TGTGCCAGCAGCCGAACAGGGGCTTCCTACGAGCAGTACTTC.

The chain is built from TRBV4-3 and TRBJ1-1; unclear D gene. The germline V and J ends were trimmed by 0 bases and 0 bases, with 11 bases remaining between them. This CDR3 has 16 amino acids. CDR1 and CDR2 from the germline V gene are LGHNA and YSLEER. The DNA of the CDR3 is TGCGCCAGCAGCCAAGAGGGGAGGAGGATGAACACTGAAGCTTTCTTT. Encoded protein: CASSQEGRRMNTEAFF.

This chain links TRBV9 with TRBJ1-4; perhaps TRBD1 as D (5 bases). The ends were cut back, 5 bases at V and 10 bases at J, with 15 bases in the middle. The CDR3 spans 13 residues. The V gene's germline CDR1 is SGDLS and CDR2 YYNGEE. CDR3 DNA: TGTGCCAGCAGTAACTCAGTGGGGGGAAAACTGTTTTTT. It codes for CASSNSVGGKLFF.